A single sample gave rise to the 10 T cell receptor beta chains below, sequenced in a study of control samples from healthy donors and cancer patients. Produced via immunoSEQ multiplex PCR; TCRdb's table is partial and in-frame only. In the table there are approximately 63,000 clones, almost 85% of which are singletons. The sequenced sample was blood. All receptors come from a man between 35 and 55 years old in good health.

This clone was seen a few times. The chain uses TRBV4-3 and TRBJ2-7; D tentatively fits TRBD1 or TRBD2 (5 bases each). CDR1 and CDR2 (germline): LGHNA, YSLEER. V shed 0 bases and J shed 6 bases, with 21 bases lying between them. The CDR3 extends over 17 amino acids. CDR3 DNA sequence: TGCGCCAGCAGCCAAGACTACATCGGCTCCGTGAGGGGCGAGCAGTACTTC. As protein: CASSQDYIGSVRGEQYF.

The V call is TRBV10-3, the J call TRBJ2-7; D perhaps matches TRBD1 (5 bases). Germline lookup yields CDR1 ENHRY and CDR2 SYGVKD. This CDR3 comprises 14 residues. V was cut by 4 bases and J by 3 bases, with 13 bases left in between. This CDR3 is CAISGGEKVYEQYF. In DNA, the CDR3 is TGTGCCATCAGTGGGGGCGAAAAGGTCTACGAGCAGTACTTC.

By proportion, this clone is medium-sized. The chain recombines TRBV9 with TRBJ1-5; TRBD1 is a possible D gene (5 bases). V was trimmed by 0 bases and J by 9 bases, leaving 10 bases between them. The CDR3 has 13 residues. Germline-derived CDR1 and CDR2 are SGDLS and YYNGEE. The CDR3 nucleotides read TGTGCCAGCAGCGTAGAGGGGTTGGGGCCCCAGCATTTT. It encodes CASSVEGLGPQHF.

This clone was observed a single time. This rearrangement joins TRBV24-1 to TRBJ2-3, with D possibly being TRBD1 (6 bases). The V and J ends lost 3 bases and 2 bases respectively, with 11 bases between them. The CDR3 contains 15 residues. Germline V gives CDR1 KGHDR, CDR2 SFDVKD. The CDR3 loop is CATSDPGVPTDTQYF. CDR3 nucleotide sequence: TGTGCCACCAGTGATCCAGGGGTCCCCACAGATACGCAGTATTTT.

This clone has only one observation. The chain couples TRBV18 to TRBJ2-3, with 11 nucleotides matching TRBD2. The CDR3 consists of 16 residues. Germline V gives CDR1 KGHSH, CDR2 LQKENI. Trimming at V came to 3 bases and at J to 2 bases, leaving 4 bases not matched to a gene. Here the CDR3 reads CASSPLAGGLTDTQYF. Written as DNA, the CDR3 is TGTGCCAGCTCACCGCTAGCGGGGGGCCTCACAGATACGCAGTATTTT.

This clone was recorded once. The CDR3 region has the DNA TGTGCCAGCAGTTACGCCGGTTATAGCAATCAGCCCCAGCATTTT. This translates into CASSYAGYSNQPQHF. The chain uses TRBV6-2 or TRBV6-3 and TRBJ1-5, with D hard to call. CDR1 is MNHEY and CDR2 is SVGEGT in the germline V gene. This CDR3 is built from 15 residues. V lost 2 bases and J 0 bases, leaving 8 bases between the germline ends.

The chain employs TRBV7-6 and TRBJ2-7; tentatively, D is TRBD1 or TRBD2 (5 bases each). Germline values: CDR1 SGHVS, CDR2 FNYEAQ. The length of the CDR3 is 14 residues. V lost 0 bases and J 6 bases, leaving 12 bases between the germline ends. The CDR3, as DNA: TGTGCCAGCAGCTTAGCGTCCGGGGCGGGCGAGCAGTACTTC. Translating gives CASSLASGAGEQYF.

The genes are TRBV6-5 and TRBJ1-2, with 12 bases identical to TRBD1. Trimming at V came to 0 bases and at J to 7 bases, leaving 6 bases not matched to a gene. The CDR3 totals 16 residues. Germline V gives CDR1 MNHEY, CDR2 SVGAGI. For the CDR3, the DNA is TGTGCCAGCAGTTACTCGACAGGGACAGGGGGCGGTGGCTACACCTTC. Encoded protein: CASSYSTGTGGGGYTF.

The chain links TRBV12-3 or TRBV12-4 to TRBJ1-2; D not certain. The CDR3 loop spans 11 amino acids. V gave up 5 bases and J gave up 2 bases, with 3 bases separating them. CDR3 loop: CASSRNYGYTF. In nucleotides, the CDR3 is TGTGCCAGCAGTCGGAACTATGGCTACACCTTC.

V usage is TRBV6-5 and J usage is TRBJ1-2; D call uncertain. V was shortened by 5 bases and J by 5 bases, with 12 bases between the two germline ends. Germline V gene sequence: CDR1 MNHEY, CDR2 SVGAGI. This CDR3 has 13 residues. CDR3 amino acids: CASSNPGDYGYTF. The CDR3 bases are TGTGCCAGCAGTAACCCGGGAGATTATGGCTACACCTTC.